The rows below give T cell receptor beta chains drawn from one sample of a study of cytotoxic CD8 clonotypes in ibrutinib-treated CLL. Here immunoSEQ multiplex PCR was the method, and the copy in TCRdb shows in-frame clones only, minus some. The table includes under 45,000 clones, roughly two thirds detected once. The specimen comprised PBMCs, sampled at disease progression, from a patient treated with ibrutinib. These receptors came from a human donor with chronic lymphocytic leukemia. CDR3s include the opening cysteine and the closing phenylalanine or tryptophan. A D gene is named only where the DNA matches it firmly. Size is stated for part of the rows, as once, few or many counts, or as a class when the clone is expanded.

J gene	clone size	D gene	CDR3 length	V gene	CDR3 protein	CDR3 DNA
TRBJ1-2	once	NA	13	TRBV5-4	CASKRTEKDGYTF	TGTGCCAGCAAAAGGACAGAGAAGGATGGCTACACCTTC
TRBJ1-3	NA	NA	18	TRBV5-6	CASSPRPYSQQKGNTIYF	TGTGCCAGCAGTCCTAGACCGTACAGTCAGCAGAAGGGAAACACCATATATTTT
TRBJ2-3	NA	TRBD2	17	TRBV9	CASSVGLPSTGTDTQYF	TGTGCCAGCAGCGTGGGACTACCAAGTACGGGCACAGATACGCAGTATTTT
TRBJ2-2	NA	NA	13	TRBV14	CASRQTNTGELFF	TGTGCCAGCAGGCAAACGAACACCGGGGAGCTGTTTTTT
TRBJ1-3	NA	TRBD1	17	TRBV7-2	CASSFPTGGASGNTIYF	TGTGCCAGCAGCTTCCCCACAGGGGGTGCTTCTGGAAACACCATATATTTT
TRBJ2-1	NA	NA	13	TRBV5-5	CASSPEWSREQFF	TGTGCCAGCAGCCCCGAATGGTCGCGTGAGCAGTTCTTC
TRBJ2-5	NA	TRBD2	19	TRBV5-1	CASSLARDSGSFFQETQYF	TGCGCCAGCAGCTTGGCCCGAGATAGCGGGAGTTTTTTTCAAGAGACCCAGTACTTC
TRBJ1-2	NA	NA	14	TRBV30	CAWSVSRTLYGYTF	TGTGCCTGGAGTGTTTCCCGGACCCTCTATGGCTACACCTTC
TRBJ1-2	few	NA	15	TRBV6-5	CASSYSWAAGYGYTF	TGTGCCAGCAGTTACTCTTGGGCGGCAGGATATGGCTACACCTTC
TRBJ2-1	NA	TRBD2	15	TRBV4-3	CASSQDPSGYNEQFF	TGCGCCAGCAGCCAAGATCCTAGCGGCTACAATGAGCAGTTCTTC
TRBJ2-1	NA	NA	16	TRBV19	CASSKQQATTYNEQFF	TGTGCCAGTAGCAAGCAACAGGCGACGACTTACAATGAGCAGTTCTTC
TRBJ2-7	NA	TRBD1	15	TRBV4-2	CASSLSGTGGDEQYF	TGTGCCAGCAGCCTCTCCGGGACAGGGGGCGACGAGCAGTACTTC
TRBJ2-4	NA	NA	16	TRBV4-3	CASSQSPNLGETIQYF	TGCGCCAGCAGCCAAAGCCCAAATCTCGGAGAAACCATTCAGTACTTC
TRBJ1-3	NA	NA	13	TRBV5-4	CASSRGSGNTIYF	TGTGCCAGCAGCCGGGGATCTGGAAACACCATATATTTT
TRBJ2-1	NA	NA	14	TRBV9	CASSAGRNNNEQFF	TGTGCCAGCAGCGCGGGACGGAACAACAATGAGCAGTTCTTC
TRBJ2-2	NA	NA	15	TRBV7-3	CASSLLGENTGELFF	TGTGCCAGCAGCCTACTGGGGGAGAACACCGGGGAGCTGTTTTTT
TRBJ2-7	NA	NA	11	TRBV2	CASRETTEQYF	TGTGCCAGCAGAGAAACAACCGAGCAGTACTTC
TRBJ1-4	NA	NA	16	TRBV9	CASSVLFGGANEKLFF	TGTGCCAGCAGCGTTCTATTCGGTGGGGCTAATGAAAAACTGTTTTTT
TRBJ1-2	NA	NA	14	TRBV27	CASSLNAGTVGYTF	TGTGCCAGCAGTTTAAACGCAGGGACGGTTGGCTACACCTTC
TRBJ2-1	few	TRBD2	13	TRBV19	CASSMASGNEQFF	TGTGCCAGTAGTATGGCTAGCGGGAATGAGCAGTTCTTC
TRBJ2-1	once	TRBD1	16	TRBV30	CAWSPYSGTGANEQFF	TGTGCCTGGAGTCCTTATTCCGGGACAGGGGCGAATGAGCAGTTCTTC
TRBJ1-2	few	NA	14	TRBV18	CASSPLQGSDGYTF	TGTGCCAGCTCACCACTCCAGGGCTCGGACGGCTACACCTTC
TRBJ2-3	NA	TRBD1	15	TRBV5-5	CASSAGQGDTDTQYF	TGTGCCAGCAGCGCGGGACAGGGCGACACAGATACGCAGTATTTT
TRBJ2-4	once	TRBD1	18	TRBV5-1	CASSLAPNRGQGRNIQYF	TGCGCCAGCAGCTTGGCACCCAACAGGGGACAGGGCCGGAACATTCAGTACTTC
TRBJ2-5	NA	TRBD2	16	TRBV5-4	CASSLAGLAGVETQYF	TGTGCCAGCAGCTTGGCAGGCCTAGCGGGAGTAGAGACCCAGTACTTC
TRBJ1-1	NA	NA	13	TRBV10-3	CASHREAGTEAFF	TGTGCCAGCCACAGGGAGGCTGGCACTGAAGCTTTCTTT
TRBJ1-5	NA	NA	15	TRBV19	CASSGSRGQNQPQHF	TGTGCCAGTAGTGGGAGCCGGGGCCAAAATCAGCCCCAGCATTTT
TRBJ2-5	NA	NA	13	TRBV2	CASSWDNQETQYF	TGTGCCAGCAGCTGGGACAACCAAGAGACCCAGTACTTC
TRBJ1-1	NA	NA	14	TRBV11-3	CASSESTLNTEAFF	TGTGCCAGCAGCGAATCGACACTGAACACTGAAGCTTTCTTT
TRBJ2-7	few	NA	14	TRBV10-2	CASKIRDNSYEQYF	TGCGCCAGCAAAATCCGGGACAACTCCTACGAGCAGTACTTC
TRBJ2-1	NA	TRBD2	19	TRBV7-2	CASSRLRGGSGSSYNEQFF	TGTGCCAGCAGCAGACTCCGGGGTGGTAGCGGGTCTTCCTACAATGAGCAGTTCTTC
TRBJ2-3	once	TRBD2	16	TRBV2	CATSKTSGRVADTQYF	TGTGCCACCTCTAAAACTAGCGGGAGGGTGGCAGATACGCAGTATTTT
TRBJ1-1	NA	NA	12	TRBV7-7	CASSLARAEAFF	TGTGCTAGCAGCTTAGCGAGAGCCGAAGCTTTCTTT
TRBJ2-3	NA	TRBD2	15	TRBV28	CASSLLAGEVKTQYF	TGTGCCAGCAGTTTACTAGCGGGAGAGGTTAAGACGCAGTATTTT
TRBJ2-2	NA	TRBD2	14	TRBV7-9	CASSRGGDTGELFF	TGTGCCAGCAGCCGGGGGGGAGACACCGGGGAGCTGTTTTTT
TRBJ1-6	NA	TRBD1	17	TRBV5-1	CASSLGVQTGVGSPLHF	TGCGCCAGCAGCTTGGGGGTACAGACAGGGGTAGGATCACCCCTCCACTTT